These 7 T cell receptor beta chains came from one sample sequenced in a study of somatic mutations in cytotoxic T cells in rheumatoid arthritis. Method: immunoSEQ multiplex PCR; TCRdb's copy keeps in-frame clones and lacks some. The sample has tens of thousands of clones, roughly 80% seen once. Material for sequencing was CD8+ T cells sorted from blood. The receptors originated from an adult with rheumatoid arthritis.

The rearrangement joins TRBV6-4 to TRBJ2-4; 7 bases map to TRBD1. Germline loops: CDR1 MRHNA, CDR2 SNTAGT. With V trimmed by 3 bases and J by 7 bases, 6 bases remained unmatched. This CDR3 is built from 14 residues. The CDR3 is CASSDRQGDNIQYF. Written as DNA, the CDR3 is TGTGCCAGCAGTGATAGGCAGGGGGATAACATTCAGTACTTC.

This clone was seen a single time. The chain combines TRBV4-3 with TRBJ2-3, with D perhaps being TRBD1 or TRBD2 (6 bases each). Germline CDR1 reads LGHNA; CDR2 reads YSLEER. With 3 bases removed from V and 1 base from J, the gap between germline ends came to 17 bases. This CDR3 contains 17 residues. The CDR3 region is CASSQLLGGDGTDTQYF. CDR3 nucleotide sequence: TGCGCCAGCAGCCAGCTTTTGGGGGGCGACGGCACAGATACGCAGTATTTT.

This clone was found a few times. The rearrangement uses TRBV6-1 and TRBJ2-2; D unresolved. This CDR3 region has 16 residues. The V gene's germline CDR1 is MNHNS and CDR2 SASEGT. Deletions cut 2 bases from V and 4 bases from J, with 14 bases between. CDR3: CASSESESIPTGELFF. The CDR3 DNA sequence: TGTGCCAGCAGTGAATCGGAGTCGATCCCCACCGGGGAGCTGTTTTTT.

The gene calls are TRBV4-3 and TRBJ2-6; 8 bases fit TRBD2. This CDR3 is built from 20 residues. Per the germline V gene, CDR1 is LGHNA and CDR2 is YSLEER. The junction had 11 bases not matched to a gene; V was cut back by 1 base and J by 0 bases. CDR3 nucleotide sequence: TGCGCCAGCAGCCAAGCTTTTCTAGCGGGCCCTTTCTCTGGGGCCAACGTCCTGACTTTC. This translates into CASSQAFLAGPFSGANVLTF.

This clone is a singleton in its sample. The V call is TRBV5-4, the J call TRBJ1-2; D gene ambiguous. V was trimmed by 1 base and J by 5 bases, leaving 12 bases between them. CDR1 and CDR2 from the germline V gene are SGHNT and YYREEE (reference sequence). This CDR3 region has 14 residues. The CDR3: CASSLRTTSYGYTF. The DNA of the CDR3 is TGTGCCAGCAGCTTGAGGACGACAAGTTATGGCTACACCTTC.

This rearrangement joins TRBV7-9 to TRBJ1-2, with TRBD1 matching 8 bases. Per the germline V gene, CDR1 is SEHNR and CDR2 is FQNEAQ (reference sequence). V gave up 0 bases and J gave up 3 bases; unmatched junction bases: 3. The CDR3 runs 15 residues. The CDR3 coding sequence is TGTGCCAGCAGCTTAGCGGACAGGGTCGACTATGGCTACACCTTC. Protein product: CASSLADRVDYGYTF.

V is TRBV19 and J is TRBJ2-3; possible D gene TRBD1, 5 bases. The CDR3 has 12 residues. The germline gives CDR1 LNHDA, CDR2 SQIVND (reference sequence). Trimming removed 7 bases at V and 14 bases at J, with 19 bases between. The CDR3 coding sequence is TGTGCCAGTACCACACCCTCAGGGTTACTGTATTTT. Amino acids: CASTTPSGLLYF.